This T cell receptor beta chain was found in a study of cytomegalovirus exposure and HLA in healthy donors. The primer mix had 60 Vbeta and 13 Jbeta primers. This table comes from immunoSEQ multiplex PCR, and its TCRdb copy is limited to in-frame clones, with some not included. Among some 120,000 clones listed, 65% to 80% were seen once. Worth noting for this clone: What it recognizes is unknown.

This CDR3 region has 15 residues. Germline values: CDR1 SGHTA, CDR2 FQGNSA. Study conclusions and caveats: In a later analysis, donors in an Asian-associated ancestry cluster reportedly had fewer N-insertions in productive TCRs than the cohort mean. Most TCRs appeared rarely, but some public TCRs recurred in many donors.

This clonotype was sampled from a man between 18 and 35 years old in good health and CMV-seropositive. J is TRBJ2-5 and V is TRBV7-2; D is perhaps TRBD1 (6 bases). The tail of the sequence fits TRBJ2-7 better, so the J call may be wrong. Sequenced: PBMCs. CDR3 nucleotides: TGTGCCAGCAGCTTATCATCACAGGGTGCCTACGAGCAGTACTTC. This sequence encodes CASSLSSQGAYEQYF.